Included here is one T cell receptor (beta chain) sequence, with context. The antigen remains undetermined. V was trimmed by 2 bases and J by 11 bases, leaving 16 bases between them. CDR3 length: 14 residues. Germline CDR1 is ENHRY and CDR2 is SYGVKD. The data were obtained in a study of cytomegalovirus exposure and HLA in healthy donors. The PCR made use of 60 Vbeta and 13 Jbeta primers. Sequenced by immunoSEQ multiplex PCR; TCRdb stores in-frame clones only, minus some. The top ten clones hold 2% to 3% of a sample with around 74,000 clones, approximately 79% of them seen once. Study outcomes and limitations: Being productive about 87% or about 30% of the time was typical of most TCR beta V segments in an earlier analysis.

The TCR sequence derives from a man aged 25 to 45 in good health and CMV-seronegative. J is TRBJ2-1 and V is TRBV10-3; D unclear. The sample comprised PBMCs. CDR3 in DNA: TGTGCCATCAGTGAGGACCTCGACTCCCCGAAGCAGTTCTTC. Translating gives CAISEDLDSPKQFF.